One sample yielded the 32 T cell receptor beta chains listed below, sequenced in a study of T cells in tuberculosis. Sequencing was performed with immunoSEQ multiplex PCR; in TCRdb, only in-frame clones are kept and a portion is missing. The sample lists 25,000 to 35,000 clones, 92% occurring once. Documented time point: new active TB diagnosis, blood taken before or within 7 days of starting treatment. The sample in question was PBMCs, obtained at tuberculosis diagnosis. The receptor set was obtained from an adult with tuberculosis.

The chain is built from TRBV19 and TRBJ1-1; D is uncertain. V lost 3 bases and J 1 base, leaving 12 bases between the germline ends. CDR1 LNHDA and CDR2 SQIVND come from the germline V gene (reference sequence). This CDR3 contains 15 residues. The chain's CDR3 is CASSMRKSGNTEAFF. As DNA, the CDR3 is TGTGCCAGTAGTATGAGGAAGTCGGGGAACACTGAAGCTTTCTTT.

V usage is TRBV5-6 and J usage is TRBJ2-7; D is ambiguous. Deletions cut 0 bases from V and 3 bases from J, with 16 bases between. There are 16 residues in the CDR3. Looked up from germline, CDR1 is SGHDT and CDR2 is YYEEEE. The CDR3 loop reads CASSLGDFLGLYEQYF. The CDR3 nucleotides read TGTGCCAGCAGCTTGGGAGACTTTTTAGGCCTCTACGAGCAGTACTTC.

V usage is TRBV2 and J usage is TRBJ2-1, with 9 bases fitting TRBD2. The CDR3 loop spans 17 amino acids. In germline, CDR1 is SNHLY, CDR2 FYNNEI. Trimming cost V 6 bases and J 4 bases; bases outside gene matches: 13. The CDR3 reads CASRAWGAGGNYNEQFF. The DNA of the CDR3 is TGTGCCAGCAGGGCCTGGGGAGCGGGGGGTAATTACAATGAGCAGTTCTTC.

CDR3 sequence reads: CASSFGGINNEQFF. DNA of the CDR3: TGTGCCAGCAGCTTTGGGGGGATCAACAATGAGCAGTTCTTC. The genes are TRBV5-5 and TRBJ2-1; TRBD2 might be the D (6 bases). CDR1 and CDR2 (germline): SGHKS, YYEKEE (reference sequence). V was trimmed by 2 bases and J by 5 bases, leaving 11 bases between them. This CDR3 contains 14 residues.

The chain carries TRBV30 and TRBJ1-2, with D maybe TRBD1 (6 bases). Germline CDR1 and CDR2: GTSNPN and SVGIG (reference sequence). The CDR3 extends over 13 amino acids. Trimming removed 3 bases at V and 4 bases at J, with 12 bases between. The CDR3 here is CAWSLQGGYGYTF. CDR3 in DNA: TGTGCCTGGAGCTTACAGGGCGGCTATGGCTACACCTTC.

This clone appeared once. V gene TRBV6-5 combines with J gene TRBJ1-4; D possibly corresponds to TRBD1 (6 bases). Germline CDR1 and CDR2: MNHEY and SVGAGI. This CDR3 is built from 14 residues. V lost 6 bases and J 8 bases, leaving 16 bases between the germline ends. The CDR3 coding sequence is TGTGCCAGCAGCCACCGGGACAAGGGCGAAAAACTGTTTTTT. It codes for CASSHRDKGEKLFF.

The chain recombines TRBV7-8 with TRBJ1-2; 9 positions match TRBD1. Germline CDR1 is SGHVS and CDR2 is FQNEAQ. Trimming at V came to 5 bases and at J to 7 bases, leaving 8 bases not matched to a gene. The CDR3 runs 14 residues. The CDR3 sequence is CASSMRTGVSGYTF. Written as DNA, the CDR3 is TGTGCCAGCAGCATGAGGACAGGGGTGTCTGGCTACACCTTC.

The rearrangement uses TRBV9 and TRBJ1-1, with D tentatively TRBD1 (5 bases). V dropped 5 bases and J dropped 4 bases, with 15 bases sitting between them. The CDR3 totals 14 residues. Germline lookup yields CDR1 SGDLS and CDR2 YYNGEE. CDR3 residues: CASRDLRGGTEAFF. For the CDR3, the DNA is TGTGCCAGCAGAGATCTCCGGGGGGGCACTGAAGCTTTCTTT.

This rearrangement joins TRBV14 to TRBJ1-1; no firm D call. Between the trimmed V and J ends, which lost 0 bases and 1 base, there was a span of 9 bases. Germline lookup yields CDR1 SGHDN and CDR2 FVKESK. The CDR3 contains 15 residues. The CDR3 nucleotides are TGTGCCAGCAGCCAAGATCTGAAGCGGAACACTGAAGCTTTCTTT. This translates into CASSQDLKRNTEAFF.

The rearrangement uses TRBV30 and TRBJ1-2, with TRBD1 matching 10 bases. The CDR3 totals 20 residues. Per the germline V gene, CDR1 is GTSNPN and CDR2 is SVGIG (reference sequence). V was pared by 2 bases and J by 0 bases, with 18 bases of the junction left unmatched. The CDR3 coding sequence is TGTGCCTGGAGTAACCTGAGACAGGGGGCAAATAAGACAGCTAACTATGGCTACACCTTC. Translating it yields CAWSNLRQGANKTANYGYTF.

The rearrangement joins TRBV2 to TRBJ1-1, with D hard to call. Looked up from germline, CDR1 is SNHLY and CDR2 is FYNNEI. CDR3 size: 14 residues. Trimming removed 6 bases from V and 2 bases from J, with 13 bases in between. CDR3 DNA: TGTGCCAGCAGCTATATGCTATTAAACACTGAAGCTTTCTTT. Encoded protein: CASSYMLLNTEAFF.

CDR3 in amino acids: CASGGTDRASFFRFF. The CDR3 DNA sequence: TGTGCCAGTGGGGGCACGGACAGGGCATCGTTTTTTCGGTTCTTC. The rearrangement joins TRBV19 to TRBJ2-1, with 8 bases matching TRBD1. Germline V CDR1 and CDR2: LNHDA, SQIVND (reference sequence). CDR3 length: 15 amino acids. J lost 15 bases, V lost 8 bases, and 21 bases had no gene match. The entire variable domain, with the rest obtained from reference TRBV19 and TRBJ2-1, is as follows: DGGITQSPKYLFRKEGQNVTLSCEQNLNHDAMYWYRQDPGQGLRLIYYSQIVNDFQKGDIAEGYSVSREKKESFPLTVTSAQKNPTAFYLCASGGTDRASFFRFFGPGTRLTVL.

The CDR3 DNA is TGCAGCGTTTGTGGGAGCATGGACACTGAAGCTTTCTTT. It codes for CSVCGSMDTEAFF. The chain is built from TRBV29-1 and TRBJ1-1; D not resolved. CDR1 SQVTM and CDR2 ANQGSEA come from the germline V gene. Trimming took 5 bases from V and 3 from J, leaving 13 bases between them. The CDR3 consists of 13 residues.

The CDR3 nucleotides read TGTGCCAGCTCGGCCGGGGTAAACACTGAAGCTTTCTTT. As protein: CASSAGVNTEAFF. This chain joins TRBV18 and TRBJ1-1; D gene uncertain. Germline values: CDR1 KGHSH, CDR2 LQKENI. Trimming left V 6 bases short and J 2 bases short, with 10 bases between. This CDR3 is built from 13 residues.

This CDR3 is CASSYSPGQGYNEQFF. DNA for the CDR3: TGTGCCAGCAGTTACTCTCCGGGACAGGGTTACAATGAGCAGTTCTTC. The gene calls are TRBV6-5 and TRBJ2-1; 9 bases are a match to TRBD1. The CDR3 length is 16 residues. Germline V lookup: CDR1 MNHEY, CDR2 SVGAGI. The J segment lost 4 bases and the V segment lost 0 bases, leaving 4 bases of the junction unmatched.

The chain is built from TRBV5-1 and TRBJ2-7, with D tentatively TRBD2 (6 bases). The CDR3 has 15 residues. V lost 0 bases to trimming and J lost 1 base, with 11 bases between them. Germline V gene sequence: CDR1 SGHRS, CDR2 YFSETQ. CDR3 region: CASSLATSWSYEQYF. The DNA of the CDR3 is TGCGCCAGCAGCTTGGCCACTAGCTGGTCCTACGAGCAGTACTTC.

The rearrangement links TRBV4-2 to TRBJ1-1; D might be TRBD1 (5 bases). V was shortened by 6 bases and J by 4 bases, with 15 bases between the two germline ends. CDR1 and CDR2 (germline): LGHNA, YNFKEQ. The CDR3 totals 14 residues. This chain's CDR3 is CASSPWGDGTEAFF. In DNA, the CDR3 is TGTGCCAGCAGTCCTTGGGGGGACGGCACTGAAGCTTTCTTT.

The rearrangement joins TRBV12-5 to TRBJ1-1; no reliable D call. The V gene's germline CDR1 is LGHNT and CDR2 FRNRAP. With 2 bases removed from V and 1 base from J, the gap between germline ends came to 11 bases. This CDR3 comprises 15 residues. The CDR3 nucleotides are TGTGCTAGTGGTTTGTGGGGAGGTAGGAACACTGAAGCTTTCTTT. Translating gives CASGLWGGRNTEAFF.

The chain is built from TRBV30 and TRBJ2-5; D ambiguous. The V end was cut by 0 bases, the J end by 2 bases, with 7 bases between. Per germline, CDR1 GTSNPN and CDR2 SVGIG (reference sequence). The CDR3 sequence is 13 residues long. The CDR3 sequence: CAWSVGVQETQYF. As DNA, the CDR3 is TGTGCCTGGAGTGTAGGAGTTCAAGAGACCCAGTACTTC.

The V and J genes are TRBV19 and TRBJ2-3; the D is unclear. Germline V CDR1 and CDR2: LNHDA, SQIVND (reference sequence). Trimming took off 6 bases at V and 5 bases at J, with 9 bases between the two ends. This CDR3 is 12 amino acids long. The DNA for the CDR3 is TGTGCCAGTAGAGAACGCGAAGATACGCAGTATTTT. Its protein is CASREREDTQYF.

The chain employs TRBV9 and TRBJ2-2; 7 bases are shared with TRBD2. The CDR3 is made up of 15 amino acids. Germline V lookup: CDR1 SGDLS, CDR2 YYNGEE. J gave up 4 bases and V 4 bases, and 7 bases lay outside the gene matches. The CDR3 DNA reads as TGTGCCAGCAGCAAAGAGGGGAGGGTCACCGGGGAGCTGTTTTTT. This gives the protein CASSKEGRVTGELFF.

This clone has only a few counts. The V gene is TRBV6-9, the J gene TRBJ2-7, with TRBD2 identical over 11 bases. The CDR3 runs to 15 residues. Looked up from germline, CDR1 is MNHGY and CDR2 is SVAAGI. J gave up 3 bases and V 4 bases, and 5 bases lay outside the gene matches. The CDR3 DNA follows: TGTGCCAGCAGTTTGACTAGCGGGGCCTTCTACGAGCAGTACTTC. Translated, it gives CASSLTSGAFYEQYF.

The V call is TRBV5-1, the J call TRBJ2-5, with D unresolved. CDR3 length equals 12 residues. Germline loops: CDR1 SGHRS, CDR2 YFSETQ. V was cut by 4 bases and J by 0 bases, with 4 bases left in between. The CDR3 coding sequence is TGCGCCAGCAGCGCGTACCAAGAGACCCAGTACTTC. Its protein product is CASSAYQETQYF.

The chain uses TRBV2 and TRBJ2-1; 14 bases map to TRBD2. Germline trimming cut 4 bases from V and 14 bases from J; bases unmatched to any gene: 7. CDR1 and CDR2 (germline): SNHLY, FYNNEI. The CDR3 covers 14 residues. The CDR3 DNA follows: TGTGCCAGCAGTGGAGGGACTAGCGGGAGCCAGGAGTTCTTC. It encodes CASSGGTSGSQEFF.

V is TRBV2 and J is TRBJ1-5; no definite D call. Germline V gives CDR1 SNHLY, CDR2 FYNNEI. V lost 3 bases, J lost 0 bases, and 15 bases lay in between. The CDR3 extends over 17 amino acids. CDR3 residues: CASSEAGKHYSNQPQHF. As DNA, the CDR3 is TGTGCCAGCAGTGAGGCAGGAAAACATTATAGCAATCAGCCCCAGCATTTT. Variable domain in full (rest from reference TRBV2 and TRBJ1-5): EPEVTQTPSHQVTQMGQEVILRCVPISNHLYFYWYRQILGQKVEFLVSFYNNEISEKSEIFDDQFSVERPDGSNFTLKIRSTKLEDSAMYFCASSEAGKHYSNQPQHFGDGTRLSIL.

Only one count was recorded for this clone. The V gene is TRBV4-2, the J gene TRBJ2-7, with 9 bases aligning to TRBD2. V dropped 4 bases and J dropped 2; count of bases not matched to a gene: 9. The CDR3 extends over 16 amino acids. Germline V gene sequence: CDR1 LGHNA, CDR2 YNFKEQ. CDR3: CASSPTPTSGPYEQYF. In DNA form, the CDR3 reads TGTGCCAGCAGCCCTACACCCACTAGCGGGCCCTACGAGCAGTACTTC.

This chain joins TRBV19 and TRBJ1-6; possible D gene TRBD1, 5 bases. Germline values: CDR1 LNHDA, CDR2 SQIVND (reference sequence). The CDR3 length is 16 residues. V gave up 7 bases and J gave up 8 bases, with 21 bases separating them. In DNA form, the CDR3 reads TGTGCCAGTAAAAGCACGGTAACAGGCCTACATTCACCCCTCCACTTT. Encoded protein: CASKSTVTGLHSPLHF. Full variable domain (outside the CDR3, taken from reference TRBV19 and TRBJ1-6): DGGITQSPKYLFRKEGQNVTLSCEQNLNHDAMYWYRQDPGQGLRLIYYSQIVNDFQKGDIAEGYSVSREKKESFPLTVTSAQKNPTAFYLCASKSTVTGLHSPLHFGNGTRLTVT.

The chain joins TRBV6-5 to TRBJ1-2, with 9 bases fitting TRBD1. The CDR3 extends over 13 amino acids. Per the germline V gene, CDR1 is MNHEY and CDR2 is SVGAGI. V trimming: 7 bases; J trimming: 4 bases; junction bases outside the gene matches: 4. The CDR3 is CASTRTGVYGYTF. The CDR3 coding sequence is TGTGCCAGCACTCGGACAGGGGTCTATGGCTACACCTTC.

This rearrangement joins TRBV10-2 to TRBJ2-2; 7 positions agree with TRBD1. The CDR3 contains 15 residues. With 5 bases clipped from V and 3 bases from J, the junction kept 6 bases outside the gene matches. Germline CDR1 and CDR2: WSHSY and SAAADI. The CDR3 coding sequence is TGCGCCAGCAGTTTTCAGGGGGTTGACACCGGGGAGCTGTTTTTT. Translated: CASSFQGVDTGELFF.

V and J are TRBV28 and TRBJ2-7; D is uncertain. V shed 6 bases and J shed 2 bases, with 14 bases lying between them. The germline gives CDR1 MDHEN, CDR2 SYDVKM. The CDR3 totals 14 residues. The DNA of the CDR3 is TGTGCCAGCAGCCCTACGAATGTTCCCTACGAGCAGTACTTC. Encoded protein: CASSPTNVPYEQYF.

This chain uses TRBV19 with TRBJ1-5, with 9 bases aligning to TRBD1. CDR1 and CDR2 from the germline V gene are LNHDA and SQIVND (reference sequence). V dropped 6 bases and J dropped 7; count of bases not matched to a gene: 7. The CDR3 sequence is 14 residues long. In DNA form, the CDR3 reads TGTGCCAGTAGACGGACAGGGGCGGACCAGCCCCAGCATTTT. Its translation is CASRRTGADQPQHF.

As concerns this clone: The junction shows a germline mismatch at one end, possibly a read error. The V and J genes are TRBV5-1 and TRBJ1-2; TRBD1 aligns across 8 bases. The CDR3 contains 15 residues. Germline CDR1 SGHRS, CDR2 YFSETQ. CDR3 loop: CVSSLETGEWNGYTF. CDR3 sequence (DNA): TGCGTCAGCAGCTTGGAGACAGGGGAATGGAATGGCTACACCTTC.